This entry features one T cell receptor (beta chain) sequence. From germline, CDR1 is SGDLS and CDR2 YYNGEE. The CDR3 sequence is 16 residues long. V was clipped by 2 bases and J by 0 bases, with 12 bases between them. The record originates from a study of OX40 agonist ivuxolimab in advanced cancers. Only in-frame clones appear in the TCRdb table, and some are missing; sequencing was by immunoSEQ multiplex PCR. The sample lists tens of thousands of clones; about 81% were seen once. The source material was CD4+ or CD8+ T cells sorted from blood, sampled in a trial of the OX40 agonist ivuxolimab. The receptor's source is an adult with an advanced solid tumor such as melanoma, head and neck, liver or kidney cancer. V gene TRBV9 combines with J gene TRBJ2-4, with D perhaps matching TRBD2 (6 bases). The CDR3 DNA sequence: TGTGCCAGCAGCGTGGGCGGGAACATAGCCAAAAACATTCAGTACTTC. Protein sequence: CASSVGGNIAKNIQYF. Drawing the rest from reference TRBV9 and TRBJ2-4, the complete variable domain is DSGVTQTPKHLITATGQRVTLRCSPRSGDLSVYWYQQSLDQGLQFLIQYYNGEERAKGNILERFSAQQFPDLHSELNLSSLELGDSALYFCASSVGGNIAKNIQYFGAGTRLSVL.